This T cell receptor beta chain was profiled in a study of OX40 agonist ivuxolimab in advanced cancers. The study, taken as a whole, reports: The study observed clonal expansion of CD4+ and CD8+ blood T cells by week 6 at 0.1 to 3.0 mg/kg.

The method was immunoSEQ multiplex PCR; TCRdb's version includes in-frame clones alone and lacks a portion of them. Altogether 55,000 to 60,000 clones are present, roughly four fifths being singletons, with the ten largest covering 0.75%. Excluded were patients having autoimmune disease history or systemic immunosuppression. As regards this clone: Its antigen is not identified.

Trimming removed 2 bases from V and 3 bases from J, with 12 bases in between. This CDR3 contains 14 residues. Germline CDR1 reads SGHKS; CDR2 reads YYEKEE (reference sequence). Specimen: CD4+ or CD8+ T cells sorted from blood, collected in a trial of the OX40 agonist ivuxolimab. This sequence joins TRBV5-5 and TRBJ2-7; the D gene is possibly TRBD1 (5 bases). The clonotype comes from an adult with an advanced solid tumor such as melanoma, head and neck, liver or kidney cancer. CDR3 amino acids: CASSFRDRDYEQYF. In nucleotides, the CDR3 is TGTGCCAGCAGCTTCCGAGACAGAGACTACGAGCAGTACTTC.